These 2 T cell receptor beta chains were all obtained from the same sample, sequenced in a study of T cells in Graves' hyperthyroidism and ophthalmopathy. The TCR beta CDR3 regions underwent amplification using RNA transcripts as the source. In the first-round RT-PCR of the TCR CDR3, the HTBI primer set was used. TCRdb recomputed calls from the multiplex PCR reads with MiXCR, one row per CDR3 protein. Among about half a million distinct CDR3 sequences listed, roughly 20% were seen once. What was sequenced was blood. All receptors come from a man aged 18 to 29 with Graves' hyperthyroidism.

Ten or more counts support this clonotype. The CDR3 DNA reads as TGTGCCAGCAGTTTCTTAGGGAGGTCAGGCGAGCAGTACTTC. This gives the protein CASSFLGRSGEQYF. The chain recombines TRBV27 with TRBJ2-7, with D perhaps TRBD2 (6 bases). V lost 3 bases to trimming and J lost 6 bases, with 15 bases between them. The germline V gene has CDR1 MNHEY and CDR2 SMNVEV (reference sequence). The CDR3 totals 14 residues.

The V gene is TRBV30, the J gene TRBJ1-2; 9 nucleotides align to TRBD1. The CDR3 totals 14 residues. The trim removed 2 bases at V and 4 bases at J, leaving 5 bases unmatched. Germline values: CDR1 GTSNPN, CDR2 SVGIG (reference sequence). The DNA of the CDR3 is TGTGCCTGGAGTAGGGGACAGGGCCCCTATGGCTACACCTTC. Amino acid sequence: CAWSRGQGPYGYTF.